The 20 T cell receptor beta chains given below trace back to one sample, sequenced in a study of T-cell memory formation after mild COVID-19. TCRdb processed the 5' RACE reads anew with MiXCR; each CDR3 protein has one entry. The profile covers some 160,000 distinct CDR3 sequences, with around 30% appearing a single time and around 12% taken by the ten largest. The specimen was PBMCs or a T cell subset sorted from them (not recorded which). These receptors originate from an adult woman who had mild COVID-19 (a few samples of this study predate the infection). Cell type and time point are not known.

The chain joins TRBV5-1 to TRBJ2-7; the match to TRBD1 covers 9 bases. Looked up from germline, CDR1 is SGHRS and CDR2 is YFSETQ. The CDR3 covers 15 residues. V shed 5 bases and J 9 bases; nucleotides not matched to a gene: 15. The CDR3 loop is CASSPDPDRGKAQYF. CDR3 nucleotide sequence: TGCGCCAGCAGTCCCGACCCGGACAGGGGAAAGGCGCAGTACTTC.

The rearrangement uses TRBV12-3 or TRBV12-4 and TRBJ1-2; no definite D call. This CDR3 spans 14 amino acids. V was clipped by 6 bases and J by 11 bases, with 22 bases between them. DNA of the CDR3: TGTGCCAGCAGCACAACAGAAATGGACTTGGCTTACACCTTC. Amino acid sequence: CASSTTEMDLAYTF.

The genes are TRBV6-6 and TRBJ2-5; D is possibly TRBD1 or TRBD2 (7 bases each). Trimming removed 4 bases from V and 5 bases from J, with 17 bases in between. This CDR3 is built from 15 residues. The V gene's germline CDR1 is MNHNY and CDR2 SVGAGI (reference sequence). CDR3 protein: CASSWEGARSETQYF. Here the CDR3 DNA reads TGTGCCAGCAGTTGGGAGGGGGCGAGGTCGGAGACCCAGTACTTC.

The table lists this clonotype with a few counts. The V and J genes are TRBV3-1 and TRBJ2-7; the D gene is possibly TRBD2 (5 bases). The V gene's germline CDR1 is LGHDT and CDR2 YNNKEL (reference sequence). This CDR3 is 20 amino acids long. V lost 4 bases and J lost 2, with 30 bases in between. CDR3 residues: CASSPEHALAGVRTTYEQYF. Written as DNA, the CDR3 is TGTGCCAGCAGCCCTGAGCACGCCCTCGCGGGCGTCAGAACTACCTACGAGCAGTACTTC.

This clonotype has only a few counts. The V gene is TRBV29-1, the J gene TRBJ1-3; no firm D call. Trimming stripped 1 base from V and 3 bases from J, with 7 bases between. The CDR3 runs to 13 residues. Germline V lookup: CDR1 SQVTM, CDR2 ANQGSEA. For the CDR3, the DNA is TGCAGCGTTGAAGGGTGGGGTGGAAACACCATATATTTT. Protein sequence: CSVEGWGGNTIYF.

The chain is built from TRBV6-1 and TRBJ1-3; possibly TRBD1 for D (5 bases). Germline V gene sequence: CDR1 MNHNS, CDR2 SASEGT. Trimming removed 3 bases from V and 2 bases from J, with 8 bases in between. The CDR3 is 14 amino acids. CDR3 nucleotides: TGTGCCAGCAGTGAGAGGGACGCTGGAAACACCATATATTTT. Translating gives CASSERDAGNTIYF.

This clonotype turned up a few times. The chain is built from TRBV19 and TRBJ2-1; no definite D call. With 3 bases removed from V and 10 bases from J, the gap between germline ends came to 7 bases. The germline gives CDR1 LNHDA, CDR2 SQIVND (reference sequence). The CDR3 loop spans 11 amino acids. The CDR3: CASSMSEEQFF. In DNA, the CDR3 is TGTGCCAGTAGTATGTCCGAGGAGCAGTTCTTC. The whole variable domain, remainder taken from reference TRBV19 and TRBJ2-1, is DGGITQSPKYLFRKEGQNVTLSCEQNLNHDAMYWYRQDPGQGLRLIYYSQIVNDFQKGDIAEGYSVSREKKESFPLTVTSAQKNPTAFYLCASSMSEEQFFGPGTRLTVL.

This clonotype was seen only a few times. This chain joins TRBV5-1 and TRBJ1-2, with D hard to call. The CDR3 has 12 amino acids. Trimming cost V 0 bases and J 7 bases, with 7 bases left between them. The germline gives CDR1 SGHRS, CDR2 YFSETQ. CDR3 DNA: TGCGCCAGCAGCTTGGATGCAGTTGGCTACACCTTC. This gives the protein CASSLDAVGYTF. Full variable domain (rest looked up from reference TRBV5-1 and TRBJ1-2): KAGVTQTPRYLIKTRGQQVTLSCSPISGHRSVSWYQQTPGQGLQFLFEYFSETQRNKGNFPGRFSGRQFSNSRSEMNVSTLELGDSALYLCASSLDAVGYTFGSGTRLTVV.

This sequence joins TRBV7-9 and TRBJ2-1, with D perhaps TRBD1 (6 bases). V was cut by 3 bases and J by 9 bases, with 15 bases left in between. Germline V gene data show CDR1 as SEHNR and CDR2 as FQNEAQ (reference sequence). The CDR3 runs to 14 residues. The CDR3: CASSFKGERSEQFF. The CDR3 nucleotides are TGTGCCAGCAGCTTCAAGGGGGAGAGAAGTGAGCAGTTCTTC.

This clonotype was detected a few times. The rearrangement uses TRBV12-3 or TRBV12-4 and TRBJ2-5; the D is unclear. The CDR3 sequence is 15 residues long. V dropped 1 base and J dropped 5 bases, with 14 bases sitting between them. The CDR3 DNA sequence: TGTGCCAGCAGTTTAGAGGGTTCCTTCGCGGAGACCCAGTACTTC. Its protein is CASSLEGSFAETQYF.

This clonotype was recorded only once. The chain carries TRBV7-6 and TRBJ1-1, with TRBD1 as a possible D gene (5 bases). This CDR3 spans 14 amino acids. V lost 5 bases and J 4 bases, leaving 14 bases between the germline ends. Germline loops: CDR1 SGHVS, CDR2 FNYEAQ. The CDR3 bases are TGTGCCAGCAGCGGGGGATGGGGGACCACTGAAGCTTTCTTT. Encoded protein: CASSGGWGTTEAFF.

In DNA form, the CDR3 reads TGTGCCAGCAGCCAGAGTACTAGCGGGGAGCAGTTCTTC. Residues: CASSQSTSGEQFF. J is TRBJ2-1 and V is TRBV7-9, with TRBD2 matching over 9 bases. This CDR3 has 13 residues. The germline V gene has CDR1 SEHNR and CDR2 FQNEAQ (reference sequence). Trimming at V came to 5 bases and at J to 10 bases, leaving 6 bases not matched to a gene.

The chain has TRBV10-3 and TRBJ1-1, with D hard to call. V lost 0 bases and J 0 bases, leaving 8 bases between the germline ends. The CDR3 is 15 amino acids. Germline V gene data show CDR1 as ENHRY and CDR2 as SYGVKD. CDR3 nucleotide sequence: TGTGCCATCAGTGAGTCGGGCAGCATGAACACTGAAGCTTTCTTT. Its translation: CAISESGSMNTEAFF.

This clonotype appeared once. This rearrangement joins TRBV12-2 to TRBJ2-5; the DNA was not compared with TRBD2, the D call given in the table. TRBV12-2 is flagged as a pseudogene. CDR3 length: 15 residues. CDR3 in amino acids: CASRPRTSGKETQYF. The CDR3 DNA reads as TGTGCAAGTCGCCCTCGGACTAGCGGGAAAGAGACCCAGTACTTC.

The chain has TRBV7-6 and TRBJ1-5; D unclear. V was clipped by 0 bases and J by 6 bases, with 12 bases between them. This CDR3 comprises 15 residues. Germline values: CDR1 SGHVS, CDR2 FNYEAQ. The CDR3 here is CASSLAGQASQPQHF. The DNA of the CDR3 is TGTGCCAGCAGCTTAGCAGGCCAGGCCAGTCAGCCCCAGCATTTT.

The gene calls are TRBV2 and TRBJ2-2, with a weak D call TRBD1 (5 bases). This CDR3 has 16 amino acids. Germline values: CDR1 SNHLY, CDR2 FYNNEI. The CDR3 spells CGWGGGEYANTGELFF. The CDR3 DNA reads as TGTGGCTGGGGCGGCGGAGAATACGCGAACACCGGGGAGCTGTTTTTT.

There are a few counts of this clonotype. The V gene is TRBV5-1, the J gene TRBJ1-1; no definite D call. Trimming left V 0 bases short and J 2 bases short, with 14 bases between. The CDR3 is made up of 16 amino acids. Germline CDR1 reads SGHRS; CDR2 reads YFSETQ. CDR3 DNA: TGCGCCAGCAGCTTGGCGACTTGGACGGGAAACACTGAAGCTTTCTTT. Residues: CASSLATWTGNTEAFF.

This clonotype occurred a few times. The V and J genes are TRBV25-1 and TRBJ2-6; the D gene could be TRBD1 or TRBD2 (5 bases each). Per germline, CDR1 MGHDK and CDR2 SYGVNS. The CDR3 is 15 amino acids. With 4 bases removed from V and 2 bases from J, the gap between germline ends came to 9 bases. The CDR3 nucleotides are TGTGCCAGCAGTGTGGTGGGGGCTGGGGCCAACGTCCTGACTTTC. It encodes CASSVVGAGANVLTF.

The CDR3 nucleotides read TGTGCCAGCAGCCCTCGTCCGGGACAGGGCGATGGCTACACCTTC. It is translated as CASSPRPGQGDGYTF. The J gene is TRBJ1-2, the V gene TRBV7-2; 9 nucleotides align to TRBD1. Trimming cost V 5 bases and J 6 bases; bases outside gene matches: 10. Germline assignment: CDR1 SGHTA and CDR2 FQGNSA. This CDR3 contains 15 residues.

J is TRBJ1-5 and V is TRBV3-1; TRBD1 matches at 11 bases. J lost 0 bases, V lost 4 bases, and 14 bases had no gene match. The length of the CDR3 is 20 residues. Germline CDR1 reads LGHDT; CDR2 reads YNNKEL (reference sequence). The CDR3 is CASSPGAWTGGYYSNQPQHF. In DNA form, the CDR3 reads TGTGCCAGCAGCCCCGGGGCTTGGACAGGGGGCTACTATAGCAATCAGCCCCAGCATTTT.